The 27 T cell receptor beta chains reported below all come from one sample, sequenced in a study of shared clonotypes between healthy human individuals. Clones were read by immunoSEQ multiplex PCR, and TCRdb kept only the in-frame ones, dropping some. Among about a million clones, about 74% were seen once, and the ten largest hold approximately 1.5%. Sequenced input: memory CD4+ T cells sorted from blood. Stated subset: CD45RA-negative fraction. These receptors originate from a man younger than 30 in good health.

J is TRBJ2-4 and V is TRBV5-6; D possibly uses TRBD1 or TRBD2 (6 bases each). Per germline, CDR1 SGHDT and CDR2 YYEEEE. V was shortened by 2 bases and J by 2 bases, with 8 bases between the two germline ends. The CDR3 covers 14 residues. Written as DNA, the CDR3 is TGTGCCAGCAGCTTAGGGGGGTCCAAAAACATTCAGTACTTC. Residues: CASSLGGSKNIQYF.

The V gene is TRBV10-3, the J gene TRBJ2-1, with D uncertain. Trimming pared 5 bases from V and 8 bases from J, leaving 10 bases between. This CDR3 spans 12 amino acids. Looked up from germline, CDR1 is ENHRY and CDR2 is SYGVKD. CDR3 in DNA: TGTGCCATCAGTAAGATTGGGGATGAGCAGTTCTTC. It specifies CAISKIGDEQFF.

The chain couples TRBV18 to TRBJ2-3; perhaps TRBD1 as D (6 bases). The CDR3 extends over 15 amino acids. With 0 bases removed from V and 1 base from J, the gap between germline ends came to 8 bases. Looked up from germline, CDR1 is KGHSH and CDR2 is LQKENI. CDR3 in amino acids: CASSPPNRGTDTQYF. DNA for the CDR3: TGTGCCAGCTCACCACCTAACAGGGGCACAGATACGCAGTATTTT.

The chain has TRBV10-3 and TRBJ1-6; 9 bases are a match to TRBD1. CDR1 is ENHRY and CDR2 is SYGVKD in the germline V gene. Germline trimming cut 7 bases from V and 9 bases from J; bases unmatched to any gene: 4. The CDR3 sequence is 13 residues long. As DNA, the CDR3 is TGTGCCATCACGACAGGGGGTATTTCACCCCTCCACTTT. Translation gives CAITTGGISPLHF.

V and J are TRBV5-5 and TRBJ1-2; D not resolved. The CDR3 is 12 residues long. CDR1 is SGHKS and CDR2 is YYEKEE in the germline V gene (reference sequence). Trimming took 4 bases from V and 9 from J, leaving 13 bases between them. As DNA, the CDR3 is TGTGCCAGCAGCGACGAAATTGGACGCTACACCTTC. Its translation: CASSDEIGRYTF.

The chain carries TRBV5-1 and TRBJ2-7; 13 bases are shared with TRBD2. The CDR3 is 16 amino acids. V shed 4 bases, J shed 4 bases, and the junction held 8 bases outside the gene matches. Germline CDR1 reads SGHRS; CDR2 reads YFSETQ. The CDR3 bases are TGCGCCAGCAGCCCAGGGACTAGCGGGACGCTATACGAGCAGTACTTC. Protein sequence: CASSPGTSGTLYEQYF. The variable domain in full, with the rest retrieved from reference TRBV5-1 and TRBJ2-7, is KAGVTQTPRYLIKTRGQQVTLSCSPISGHRSVSWYQQTPGQGLQFLFEYFSETQRNKGNFPGRFSGRQFSNSRSEMNVSTLELGDSALYLCASSPGTSGTLYEQYFGPGTRLTVT.

The CDR3 region has the DNA TGTGCCAGCAGCGTAGGAAGGGCCGGTGTCTACGAGCAGTACTTC. It codes for CASSVGRAGVYEQYF. V is TRBV9 and J is TRBJ2-7; D remains unclear. Looked up from germline, CDR1 is SGDLS and CDR2 is YYNGEE. There are 15 residues in the CDR3. V dropped 0 bases and J dropped 3 bases, with 13 bases sitting between them.

This chain connects TRBV10-1 to TRBJ2-7; D gene unclear. There are 13 residues in the CDR3. Per the germline V gene, CDR1 is WNHNN and CDR2 is SYGVQD (reference sequence). V lost 0 bases to trimming and J lost 6 bases, with 9 bases between them. CDR3 region: CASSESSGTEQYF. CDR3 DNA: TGCGCCAGCAGTGAGTCTTCAGGAACCGAGCAGTACTTC.

V is TRBV9 and J is TRBJ2-5; TRBD1 agrees at 12 bases. CDR3 length equals 17 residues. Trimming took 2 bases from V and 2 from J; bases not matched to a gene: 7. Germline V gene data show CDR1 as SGDLS and CDR2 as YYNGEE. Here the CDR3 DNA reads TGTGCCAGCAGCGTCGGGACAGGGGGCTCACGGCAAGAGACCCAGTACTTC. Its translation: CASSVGTGGSRQETQYF. The full variable domain, with the rest looked up from reference TRBV9 and TRBJ2-5, is DSGVTQTPKHLITATGQRVTLRCSPRSGDLSVYWYQQSLDQGLQFLIQYYNGEERAKGNILERFSAQQFPDLHSELNLSSLELGDSALYFCASSVGTGGSRQETQYFGPGTRLLVL.

This clone was detected only a few times. It may be a read error: a sequence one base away is much more abundant. Other nucleotide sequences in the sample specify the same CDR3. The J gene is TRBJ1-2, the V gene TRBV5-4, with 9 bases that match TRBD1. The CDR3 totals 13 residues. Germline assignment: CDR1 SGHNT and CDR2 YYREEE (reference sequence). J lost 4 bases, V lost 4 bases, and 2 bases had no gene match. The CDR3 bases are TGTGCCAGCAGCCCGGACAGGGGCTATGGCTACACCTTC. It codes for CASSPDRGYGYTF. Filled out from reference TRBV5-4 and TRBJ1-2, the complete variable domain reads ETGVTQSPTHLIKTRGQQVTLRCSSQSGHNTVSWYQQALGQGPQFIFQYYREEENGRGNFPPRFSGLQFPNYSSELNVNALELDDSALYLCASSPDRGYGYTFGSGTRLTVV.

V usage is TRBV12-5 and J usage is TRBJ2-7; D call uncertain. Trimming took off 3 bases at V and 8 bases at J, with 11 bases between the two ends. From germline, CDR1 is LGHNT and CDR2 FRNRAP. This CDR3 has 12 amino acids. DNA for the CDR3: TGTGCTAGTGGTTTTTCTAACGTCAAGCAGTACTTC. This encodes CASGFSNVKQYF.

The V call is TRBV11-2, the J call TRBJ2-3, with TRBD2 matching over 11 bases. The V gene end was trimmed by 8 bases and the J gene end by 0 bases; junction bases not matched to a gene: 10. The CDR3 spans 17 residues. The V gene's germline CDR1 is SGHAT and CDR2 FQNNGV. The DNA for the CDR3 is TGTGCCAGCGGGAAAGGGCTAGCGGGAGGAAGCACAGATACGCAGTATTTT. This gives the protein CASGKGLAGGSTDTQYF.

This rearrangement joins TRBV6-4 to TRBJ1-3; TRBD1 might be the D (6 bases). Germline lookup yields CDR1 MRHNA and CDR2 SNTAGT. V was shortened by 0 bases and J by 2 bases, with 14 bases between the two germline ends. The CDR3 consists of 17 residues. The CDR3 DNA reads as TGTGCCAGCAGTGACTCGAGTGTGACAGGAGCTGGAAACACCATATATTTT. Translating it yields CASSDSSVTGAGNTIYF.

The V gene is TRBV7-2, the J gene TRBJ2-1; D is ambiguous. V shed 1 base and J shed 0 bases, with 7 bases lying between them. Germline V gene data show CDR1 as SGHTA and CDR2 as FQGNSA. The CDR3 totals 15 residues. The CDR3, as DNA: TGTGCCAGCAGCTTAGTCCAGGCCTCCTACAATGAGCAGTTCTTC. Amino acids: CASSLVQASYNEQFF.

Concerning this clone: Other DNA sequences of this sample code for an identical CDR3. The rearrangement joins TRBV7-2 to TRBJ2-7; TRBD2 matches 12 bases. V shed 1 base, J shed 4 bases, and the junction held 2 bases outside the gene matches. CDR1 and CDR2 (germline): SGHTA, FQGNSA. The CDR3 length is 15 residues. The CDR3 DNA sequence: TGTGCCAGCAGCTTAGGACTAGCGGGAGCTTACGAGCAGTACTTC. Its protein is CASSLGLAGAYEQYF.

The chain recombines TRBV2 with TRBJ1-1; D unresolved. CDR3 length: 12 residues. Trimming removed 3 bases from V and 5 bases from J, with 7 bases in between. Germline CDR1 SNHLY, CDR2 FYNNEI. CDR3 sequence reads: CASSDPVTEAFF. DNA of the CDR3: TGTGCCAGCAGTGACCCAGTTACTGAAGCTTTCTTT.

V and J are TRBV30 and TRBJ2-7, with D possibly called TRBD1 or TRBD2 (7 bases each). CDR1 is GTSNPN, CDR2 SVGIG, per germline (reference sequence). V dropped 4 bases and J dropped 4 bases, with 11 bases sitting between them. The CDR3 length is 12 residues. CDR3 loop: CAWTRGGYEQYF. The CDR3 nucleotides are TGTGCCTGGACCAGGGGGGGATACGAGCAGTACTTC.

The sample holds a few counts of this clone. Other DNA sequences in this specimen translate into the identical CDR3. This rearrangement joins TRBV20-1 to TRBJ1-1; D call uncertain. Trimming pared 6 bases from V and 1 base from J, leaving 6 bases between. CDR1 is DFQATT, CDR2 SNEGSKA, per germline (reference sequence). The CDR3 extends over 11 amino acids. The CDR3 nucleotides are TGCAGTGCGGAGGGGAACACTGAAGCTTTCTTT. Residues: CSAEGNTEAFF.

V usage is TRBV5-4 and J usage is TRBJ2-6; a possible D gene is TRBD1 (5 bases). This CDR3 region has 15 residues. Germline-derived CDR1 and CDR2 are SGHNT and YYREEE (reference sequence). Trimming left V 3 bases short and J 2 bases short, with 9 bases between. The CDR3 protein is CASSSEGAGANVLTF. The CDR3 DNA is TGTGCCAGCAGCTCTGAAGGGGCTGGGGCCAACGTCCTGACTTTC.

The V gene is TRBV25-1, the J gene TRBJ1-5; 10 bases fit TRBD1. This CDR3 spans 13 amino acids. J was trimmed by 4 bases and V by 6 bases; bases with no gene match: 0. Germline CDR1 reads MGHDK; CDR2 reads SYGVNS. CDR3 nucleotide sequence: TGTGCCAGCAGGGGACAGGGGAATCAGCCCCAGCATTTT. This encodes CASRGQGNQPQHF.

The chain uses TRBV5-1 and TRBJ2-6; possible D gene TRBD1, 5 bases. The length of the CDR3 is 16 residues. V was shortened by 4 bases and J by 2 bases, with 13 bases between the two germline ends. Germline lookup yields CDR1 SGHRS and CDR2 YFSETQ. As DNA, the CDR3 is TGCGCCAGCAGCCGTGACGCAGGGCCTGGGGCCAACGTCCTGACTTTC. Amino acid sequence: CASSRDAGPGANVLTF.

Points on this clone: Germline and junction disagree at one end, which may indicate a read error. The rearrangement uses TRBV2 and TRBJ2-7; 9 positions match TRBD2. Germline loops: CDR1 SNHLY, CDR2 FYNNEI. CDR3 length: 11 amino acids. The CDR3 here is CASSETSGLIF. Here the CDR3 DNA reads TGTGCCAGCAGTGAGACTAGCGGATTGATCTTC.

V gene TRBV12-5 combines with J gene TRBJ1-1, with TRBD1 matching over 11 bases. Germline CDR1 is LGHNT and CDR2 is FRNRAP. This CDR3 is 14 amino acids long. Losses at the gene ends were 2 bases for V and 11 bases for J; bases not matched to a gene: 7. CDR3 bases: TGTGCTAGTGGTTTGACAGGACAGGGGGCATTGGCTTTCTTT. Its translation: CASGLTGQGALAFF.

V gene TRBV7-2 combines with J gene TRBJ2-5; D gene unclear. The V and J ends lost 1 base and 4 bases respectively, with 10 bases between them. The CDR3 extends over 14 amino acids. CDR1 and CDR2 from the germline V gene are SGHTA and FQGNSA. The CDR3 is CASSLVAMGETQYF. CDR3 in DNA: TGTGCCAGCAGCTTAGTCGCAATGGGAGAGACCCAGTACTTC.

This clone has just one count. V and J are TRBV7-2 and TRBJ1-4, with 8 bases matching TRBD1. The CDR3 totals 14 residues. From germline, CDR1 is SGHTA and CDR2 FQGNSA. V shed 6 bases and J 8 bases; nucleotides not matched to a gene: 8. The DNA for the CDR3 is TGTGCCAGCAGTTCAGGACAGGGCATCGAAAAACTGTTTTTT. Encoded protein: CASSSGQGIEKLFF.

This clone is a singleton in its sample. The rearrangement links TRBV29-1 to TRBJ2-5; 12 bases fit TRBD2. The CDR3 is made up of 15 amino acids. Unmatched junction bases numbered 12, after V lost 7 bases and J lost 6 bases. From germline, CDR1 is SQVTM and CDR2 ANQGSEA. CDR3 sequence (DNA): TGCAGCGCCACCCCGGCTAGCGGGGGGGCGAAGACCCAGTACTTC. Amino acid sequence: CSATPASGGAKTQYF.

This chain connects TRBV7-2 to TRBJ2-1; D perhaps matches TRBD2 (7 bases). Germline-derived CDR1 and CDR2 are SGHTA and FQGNSA. With 1 base removed from V and 7 bases from J, the gap between germline ends came to 20 bases. The CDR3 has 17 residues. DNA of the CDR3: TGTGCCAGCAGCTTAGGGGTCGCGGGGGCTGGGAGAAATGAGCAGTTCTTC. This sequence encodes CASSLGVAGAGRNEQFF.